One TCR beta chain is described in this entry. What it binds is unknown. The data belong to a study of graft-versus-host responses after intestinal transplantation. Study information: Transplantation in recipients was multivisceral, liver-intestinal, or isolated intestinal. For approximately three years after anti-thymocyte globulin induction, all recipients took tacrolimus and steroids. Study-wide findings and caveats: Peak GvH clone levels in circulation were associated with early post-transplant HvG declines. Allografts from individuals with graft-donor T cell macrochimerism displayed high graft-versus-host to host-versus-graft clonal ratios.

CDR3 length: 14 amino acids. In germline, CDR1 is MNHEY, CDR2 SMNVEV (reference sequence). The ends were cut back, 5 bases at V and 3 bases at J, with 13 bases in the middle. The protocol was immunoSEQ multiplex PCR, while the TCRdb copy is restricted to in-frame clones and leaves out a portion. Here the sample spans tens of thousands of clones, roughly 90% being singletons. The source is a human donor who was the organ donor for an intestinal transplant. The sequenced sample was unstimulated CD4+ T cells sorted from spleen or lymph node cells, obtained before transplant. This chain connects TRBV27 to TRBJ1-1; D is undetermined. CDR3 DNA sequence: TGTGCCAGCAGTCCATGGCGGAAGGACACTGAAGCTTTCTTT. As protein: CASSPWRKDTEAFF.